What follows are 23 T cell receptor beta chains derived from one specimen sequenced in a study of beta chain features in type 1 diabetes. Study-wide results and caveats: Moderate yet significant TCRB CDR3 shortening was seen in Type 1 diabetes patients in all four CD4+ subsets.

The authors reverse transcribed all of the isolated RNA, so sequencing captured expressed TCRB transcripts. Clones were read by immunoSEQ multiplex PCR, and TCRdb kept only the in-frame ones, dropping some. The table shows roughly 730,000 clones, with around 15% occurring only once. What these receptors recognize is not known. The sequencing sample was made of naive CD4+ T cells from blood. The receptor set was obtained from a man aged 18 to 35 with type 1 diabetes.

The CDR3 loop reads CASSPRQLQAFF. The CDR3 nucleotides read TGTGCCAGCAGTCCACGACAGCTACAAGCTTTCTTT. The rearrangement joins TRBV28 to TRBJ1-1, with a tentative D call TRBD1 (5 bases). Germline V gives CDR1 MDHEN, CDR2 SYDVKM. Trimming took 5 bases from V and 9 from J, leaving 13 bases between them. The CDR3 runs to 12 residues.

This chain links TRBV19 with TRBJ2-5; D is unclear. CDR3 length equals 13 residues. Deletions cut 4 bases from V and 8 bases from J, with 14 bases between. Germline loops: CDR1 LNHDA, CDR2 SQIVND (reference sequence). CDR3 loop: CASSTEDLATQYF. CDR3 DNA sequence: TGTGCCAGTAGTACCGAGGACCTCGCTACCCAGTACTTC. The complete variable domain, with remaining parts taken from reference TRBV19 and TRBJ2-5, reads DGGITQSPKYLFRKEGQNVTLSCEQNLNHDAMYWYRQDPGQGLRLIYYSQIVNDFQKGDIAEGYSVSREKKESFPLTVTSAQKNPTAFYLCASSTEDLATQYFGPGTRLLVL.

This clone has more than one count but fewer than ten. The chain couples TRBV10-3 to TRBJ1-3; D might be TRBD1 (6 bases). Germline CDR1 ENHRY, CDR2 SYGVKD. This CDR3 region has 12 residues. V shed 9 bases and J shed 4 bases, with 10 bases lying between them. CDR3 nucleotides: TGTGCCATAGTCACAGGGGGAAACACCATATATTTT. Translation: CAIVTGGNTIYF.

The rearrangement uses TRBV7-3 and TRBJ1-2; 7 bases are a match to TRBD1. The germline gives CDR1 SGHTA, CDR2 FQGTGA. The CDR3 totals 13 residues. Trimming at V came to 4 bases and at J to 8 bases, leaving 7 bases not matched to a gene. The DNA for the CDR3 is TGTGCCAGCAGCTCGTACAGGGGAGAAGGCTACACCTTC. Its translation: CASSSYRGEGYTF.

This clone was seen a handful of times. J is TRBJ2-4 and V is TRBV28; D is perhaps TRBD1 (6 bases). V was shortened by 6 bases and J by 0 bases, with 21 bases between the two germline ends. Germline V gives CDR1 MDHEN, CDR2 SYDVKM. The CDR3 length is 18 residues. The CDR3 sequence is CASSPGDALLTAKNIQYF. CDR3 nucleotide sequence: TGTGCCAGCAGCCCAGGGGACGCCCTCCTCACAGCCAAAAACATTCAGTACTTC.

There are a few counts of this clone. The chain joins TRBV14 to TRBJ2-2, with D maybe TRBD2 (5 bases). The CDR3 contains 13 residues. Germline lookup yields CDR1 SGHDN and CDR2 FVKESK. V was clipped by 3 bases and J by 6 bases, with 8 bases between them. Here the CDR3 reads CASSHREAGELFF. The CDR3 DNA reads TGTGCCAGCAGCCATCGGGAAGCCGGGGAGCTGTTTTTT.

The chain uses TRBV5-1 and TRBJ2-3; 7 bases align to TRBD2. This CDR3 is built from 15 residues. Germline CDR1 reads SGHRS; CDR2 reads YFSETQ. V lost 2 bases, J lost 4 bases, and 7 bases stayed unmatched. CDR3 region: CASSFGGRGSDTQYF. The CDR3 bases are TGCGCCAGCAGCTTTGGAGGGAGGGGTTCAGATACGCAGTATTTT.

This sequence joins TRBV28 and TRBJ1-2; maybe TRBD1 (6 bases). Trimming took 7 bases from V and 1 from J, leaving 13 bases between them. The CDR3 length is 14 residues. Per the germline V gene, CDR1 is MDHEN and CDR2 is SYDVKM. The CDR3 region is CASTLRGGNYGYTF. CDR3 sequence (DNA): TGTGCCAGCACCTTACGAGGGGGTAACTATGGCTACACCTTC.

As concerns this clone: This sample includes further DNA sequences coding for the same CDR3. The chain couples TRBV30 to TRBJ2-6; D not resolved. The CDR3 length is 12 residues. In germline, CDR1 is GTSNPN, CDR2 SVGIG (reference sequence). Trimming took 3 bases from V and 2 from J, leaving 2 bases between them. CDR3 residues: CAWSTGANVLTF. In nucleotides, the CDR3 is TGTGCCTGGAGCACTGGGGCCAACGTCCTGACTTTC.

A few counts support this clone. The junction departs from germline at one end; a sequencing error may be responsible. The CDR3 DNA reads as TGTGCCAGCAGCGAAGACCGATCCCTGGGCACTGAAGCTTTCTTT. Translated, it gives CASSEDRSLGTEAFF. The rearrangement joins TRBV2 to TRBJ1-1; D uncertain. The germline V gene encodes CDR1 SNHLY and CDR2 FYNNEI. The CDR3 extends over 15 amino acids. Variable domain in full (rest from reference TRBV2 and TRBJ1-1): EPEVTQTPSHQVTQMGQEVILRCVPISNHLYFYWYRQILGQKVEFLVSFYNNEISEKSEIFDDQFSVERPDGSNFTLKIRSTKLEDSAMYFCASSEDRSLGTEAFFGQGTRLTVV.

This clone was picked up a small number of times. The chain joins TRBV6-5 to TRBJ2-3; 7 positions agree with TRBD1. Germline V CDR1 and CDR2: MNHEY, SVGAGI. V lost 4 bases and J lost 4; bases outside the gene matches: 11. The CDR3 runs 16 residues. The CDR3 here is CASSSSDRVRADTQYF. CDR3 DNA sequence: TGTGCCAGCAGTTCCTCCGACAGGGTGCGCGCAGATACGCAGTATTTT.

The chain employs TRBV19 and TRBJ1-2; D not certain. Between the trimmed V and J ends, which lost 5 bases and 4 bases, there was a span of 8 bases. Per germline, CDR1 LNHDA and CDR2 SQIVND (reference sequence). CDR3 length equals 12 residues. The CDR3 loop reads CASSLPGYGYTF. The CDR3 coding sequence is TGTGCCAGTAGTCTCCCAGGCTATGGCTACACCTTC.

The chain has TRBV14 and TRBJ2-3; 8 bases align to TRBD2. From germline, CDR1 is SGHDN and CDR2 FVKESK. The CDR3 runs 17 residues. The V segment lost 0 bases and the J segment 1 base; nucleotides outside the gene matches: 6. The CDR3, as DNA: TGTGCCAGCAGCCAAGAATCTTGGCGGGGGGGCACAGATACGCAGTATTTT. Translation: CASSQESWRGGTDTQYF.

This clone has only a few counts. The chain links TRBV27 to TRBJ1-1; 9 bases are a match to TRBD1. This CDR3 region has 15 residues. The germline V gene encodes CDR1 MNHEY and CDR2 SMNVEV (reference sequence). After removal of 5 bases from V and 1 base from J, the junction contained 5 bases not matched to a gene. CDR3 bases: TGTGCCAGCAGTCCCACGGACAGGGGGAACACTGAAGCTTTCTTT. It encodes CASSPTDRGNTEAFF.

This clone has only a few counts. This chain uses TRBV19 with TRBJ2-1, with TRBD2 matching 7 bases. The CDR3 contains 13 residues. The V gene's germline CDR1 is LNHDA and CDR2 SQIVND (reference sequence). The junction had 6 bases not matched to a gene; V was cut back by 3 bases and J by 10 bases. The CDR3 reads CASSMGGTSEQFF. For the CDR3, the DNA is TGTGCCAGTAGTATGGGGGGGACCTCGGAGCAGTTCTTC.

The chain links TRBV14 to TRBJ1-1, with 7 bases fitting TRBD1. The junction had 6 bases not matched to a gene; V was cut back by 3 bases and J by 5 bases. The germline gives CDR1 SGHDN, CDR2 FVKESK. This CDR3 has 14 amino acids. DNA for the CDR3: TGTGCCAGCAGCCAGAGACAGGGTTGGACTGAAGCTTTCTTT. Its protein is CASSQRQGWTEAFF.

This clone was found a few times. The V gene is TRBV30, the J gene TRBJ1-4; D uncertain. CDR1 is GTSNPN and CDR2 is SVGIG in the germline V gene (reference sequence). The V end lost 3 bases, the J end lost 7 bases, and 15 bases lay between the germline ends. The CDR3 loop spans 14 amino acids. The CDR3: CAWSETGITEKLFF. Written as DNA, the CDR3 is TGTGCCTGGAGCGAAACCGGGATAACTGAAAAACTGTTTTTT.

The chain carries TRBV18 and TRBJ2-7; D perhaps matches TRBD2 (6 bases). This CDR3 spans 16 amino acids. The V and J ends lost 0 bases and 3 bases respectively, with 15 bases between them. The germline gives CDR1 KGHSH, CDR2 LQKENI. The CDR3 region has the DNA TGTGCCAGCTCACCACCGGCGGGCGGGATTGGCTACGAGCAGTACTTC. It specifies CASSPPAGGIGYEQYF.

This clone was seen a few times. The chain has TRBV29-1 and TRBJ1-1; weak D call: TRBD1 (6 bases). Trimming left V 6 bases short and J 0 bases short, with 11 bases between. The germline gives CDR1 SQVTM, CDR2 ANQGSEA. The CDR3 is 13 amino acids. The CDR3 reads CSVQTGMNTEAFF. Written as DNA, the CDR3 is TGCAGCGTCCAAACAGGGATGAACACTGAAGCTTTCTTT. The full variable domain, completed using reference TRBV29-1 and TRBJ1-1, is SAVISQKPSRDICQRGTSLTIQCQVDSQVTMMFWYRQQPGQSLTLIATANQGSEATYESGFVIDKFPISRPNLTFSTLTVSNMSPEDSSIYLCSVQTGMNTEAFFGQGTRLTVV.

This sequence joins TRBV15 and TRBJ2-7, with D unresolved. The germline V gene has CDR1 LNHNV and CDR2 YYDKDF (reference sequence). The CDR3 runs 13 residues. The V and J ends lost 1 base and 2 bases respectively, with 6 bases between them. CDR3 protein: CATSRATTYEQYF. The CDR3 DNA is TGTGCCACCAGCAGAGCGACGACCTACGAGCAGTACTTC.

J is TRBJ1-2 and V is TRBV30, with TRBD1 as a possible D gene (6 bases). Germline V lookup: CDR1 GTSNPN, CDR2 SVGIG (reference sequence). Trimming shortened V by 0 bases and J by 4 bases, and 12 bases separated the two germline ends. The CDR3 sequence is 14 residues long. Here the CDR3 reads CAWSVKGRGYGYTF. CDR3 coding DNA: TGTGCCTGGAGTGTAAAGGGCAGGGGCTATGGCTACACCTTC.

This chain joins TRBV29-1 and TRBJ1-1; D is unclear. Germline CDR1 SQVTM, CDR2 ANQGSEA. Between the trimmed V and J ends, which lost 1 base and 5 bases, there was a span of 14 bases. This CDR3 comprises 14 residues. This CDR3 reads CSVEVPPGGTEAFF. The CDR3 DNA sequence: TGCAGCGTTGAAGTCCCGCCGGGTGGGACTGAAGCTTTCTTT.

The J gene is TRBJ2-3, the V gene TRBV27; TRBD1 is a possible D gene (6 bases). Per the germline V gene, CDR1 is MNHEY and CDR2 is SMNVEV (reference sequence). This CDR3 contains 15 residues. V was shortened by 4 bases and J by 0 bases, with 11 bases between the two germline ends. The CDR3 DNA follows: TGTGCCAGCAGTTCGCCGGGACAAAGCACAGATACGCAGTATTTT. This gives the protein CASSSPGQSTDTQYF.